Detailed here is one T cell receptor beta chain. These data originate in a study of neoadjuvant anti-PD-1 for oral cavity cancer. Study-level information: Most patients had three to four biweekly doses of 3 mg/kg nivolumab before resection. Non-progressing patients received a fourth nivolumab dose near day 43, then surgery on days 50-56.

Time point indicated: after neoadjuvant nivolumab, at surgical resection. PBMCs were not maintained or expanded in culture before analysis. Clones were read by immunoSEQ multiplex PCR, and TCRdb kept only the in-frame ones, dropping some. The table shows some 29,000 clones, with about 80% occurring only once. The CDR3 spans 14 residues. Germline V lookup: CDR1 SQVTM, CDR2 ANQGSEA. V was shortened by 6 bases and J by 4 bases, with 18 bases between the two germline ends. The TCR sequence derives from a person between 40 and 80 years old with oral cavity squamous cell carcinoma. The specimen was PBMCs, collected after nivolumab (anti-PD-1) treatment. V is TRBV29-1 and J is TRBJ2-5; maybe TRBD2 (5 bases). The CDR3 here is CSVGGSFSGETQYF. The CDR3 DNA is TGCAGCGTAGGAGGTTCCTTTTCTGGAGAGACCCAGTACTTC.